The 8 T cell receptor beta chains below were found in one sample sequenced in a study of T cell responses to AZD1222 COVID-19 vaccine. Only in-frame clones appear in the TCRdb table, and some are missing; sequencing was by immunoSEQ multiplex PCR. Here the sample spans about 170,000 clones, over 85% being singletons. The sample here was peripheral blood, taken on day 0 of AZD1222 vaccination. The receptors stem from an adult in good health.

The gene calls are TRBV2 and TRBJ2-7; 7 bases line up with TRBD2. Unmatched junction bases numbered 7, after V lost 4 bases and J lost 4 bases. The CDR3 is made up of 14 amino acids. From germline, CDR1 is SNHLY and CDR2 FYNNEI. CDR3 amino acids: CASSGAGDSYEQYF. The CDR3 nucleotides read TGTGCCAGCAGTGGGGCGGGAGACTCATACGAGCAGTACTTC. The variable domain in full, completed from reference TRBV2 and TRBJ2-7, reads EPEVTQTPSHQVTQMGQEVILRCVPISNHLYFYWYRQILGQKVEFLVSFYNNEISEKSEIFDDQFSVERPDGSNFTLKIRSTKLEDSAMYFCASSGAGDSYEQYFGPGTRLTVT.

This clone has only one observation. The J gene is TRBJ2-2, the V gene TRBV24-1, with D possibly matching TRBD2 (6 bases). This CDR3 is built from 16 residues. Germline V CDR1 and CDR2: KGHDR, SFDVKD. V was clipped by 3 bases and J by 2 bases, with 12 bases between them. This CDR3 reads CATSDPLGTNTGELFF. CDR3 DNA sequence: TGTGCCACCAGTGATCCCCTGGGGACTAACACCGGGGAGCTGTTTTTT.

The V and J genes are TRBV28 and TRBJ1-5; D ambiguous. With 2 bases removed from V and 7 bases from J, the gap between germline ends came to 12 bases. There are 14 residues in the CDR3. Germline assignment: CDR1 MDHEN and CDR2 SYDVKM. DNA for the CDR3: TGTGCCAGCAGTTTAGAGCTGAAGGGACAGCCCCAGCATTTT. It encodes CASSLELKGQPQHF.

The chain uses TRBV5-4 and TRBJ2-5, with 8 bases aligning to TRBD2. The V segment lost 4 bases and the J segment 5 bases; nucleotides outside the gene matches: 16. CDR3 length: 17 amino acids. Germline-derived CDR1 and CDR2 are SGHNT and YYREEE (reference sequence). CDR3 in DNA: TGTGCCAGCAGCAGCAGGGGTGGGACTAGGGCCACGGAGACCCAGTACTTC. Its translation: CASSSRGGTRATETQYF. The full variable domain, in which reference TRBV5-4 and TRBJ2-5 provide the parts outside the CDR3, is ETGVTQSPTHLIKTRGQQVTLRCSSQSGHNTVSWYQQALGQGPQFIFQYYREEENGRGNFPPRFSGLQFPNYSSELNVNALELDDSALYLCASSSRGGTRATETQYFGPGTRLLVL.

The chain links TRBV7-2 to TRBJ2-1; TRBD2 matches 9 bases. Germline V gene data show CDR1 as SGHTA and CDR2 as FQGNSA. The CDR3 contains 15 residues. The junction had 10 bases not matched to a gene; V was cut back by 5 bases and J by 8 bases. The CDR3 DNA reads as TGTGCCAGCAGCCAACAGCGGGGGGCTTGGCATGAGCAGTTCTTC. Translation gives CASSQQRGAWHEQFF. The variable domain in full, completed from reference TRBV7-2 and TRBJ2-1, reads GAGVSQSPSNKVTEKGKDVELRCDPISGHTALYWYRQSLGQGLEFLIYFQGNSAPDKSGLPSDRFSAERTGGSVSTLTIQRTQQEDSAVYLCASSQQRGAWHEQFFGPGTRLTVL.

The rearrangement joins TRBV10-3 to TRBJ2-7; TRBD1 or TRBD2 may be the D gene (5 bases each). CDR3 length equals 13 residues. Trimming removed 3 bases at V and 3 bases at J, with 9 bases between. Per the germline V gene, CDR1 is ENHRY and CDR2 is SYGVKD. CDR3 coding DNA: TGTGCCATCAGTGACGGGGCTGACTACGAGCAGTACTTC. This encodes CAISDGADYEQYF.

This clone was seen just once. The chain recombines TRBV5-6 with TRBJ2-5; D call uncertain. V was pared by 0 bases and J by 3 bases, with 9 bases between. CDR3 length equals 14 residues. Per the germline V gene, CDR1 is SGHDT and CDR2 is YYEEEE. Written as DNA, the CDR3 is TGTGCCAGCAGCTTGGTGGCAGCTAAAGAGACCCAGTACTTC. Protein: CASSLVAAKETQYF.

V and J are TRBV30 and TRBJ1-2, with unresolved D. Trimming left V 2 bases short and J 0 bases short, with 10 bases between. The CDR3 is made up of 14 amino acids. Germline values: CDR1 GTSNPN, CDR2 SVGIG (reference sequence). The CDR3 sequence is CAWSPGVANYGYTF. For the CDR3, the DNA is TGTGCCTGGAGTCCCGGGGTTGCTAACTATGGCTACACCTTC.